Listed below are T cell receptor beta chains from one sample, sequenced in a study of blood T cell repertoires in COVID-19. Sequencing was performed with immunoSEQ multiplex PCR; in TCRdb, only in-frame clones are kept and a portion is missing. This sample has 340,000 or so clones; over 70% occur once, and the top ten carry under 3%. What was sequenced was peripheral blood. These TCRs come from a young man with active or convalescent COVID-19. Both conserved end residues are part of each CDR3.

V | CDR3
TRBV4-2 | CASSQVFSPLHF
TRBV19 | CASSIQVTDTQYF
TRBV29-1 | CSARDRENTEAFF
TRBV13 | CASSSTQGALTTDTQYF
TRBV7-2 | CASSLGGGKYEQYF
TRBV4-3 | CASSQDWLAGLTDTQYF
TRBV18 | CASSPRDTSSGNTIYF
TRBV5-1 | CASSVAFSSGNTIYF
TRBV18 | CASSWTGRRSGANVLTF
TRBV5-1 | CASSLIPLRTSGSYEQYF
TRBV5-4 | CASSLAGGMRETQYF
TRBV9 | CASSVRGGSETQYF
TRBV5-1 | CASSLDRGADTQYF
TRBV19 | CASSKRAAGNMNTEAFF
TRBV7-2 | CASTDRGGETQYF
TRBV29-1 | CSVRLAGAYEQYF
TRBV7-2 | CASSFGSSYNEQFF
TRBV7-2 | CASSLTSGYETQYF
TRBV15 | CATSSSGNTIYF
TRBV27 | CASRLQGAGGELFF
TRBV9 | CASSAQGTGEQYF
TRBV15 | CATSRVEGDEQFF
TRBV4-1 | CASSQEGTVWGIQYF
TRBV5-4 | CASSLPGQGAGGYTF
TRBV7-9 | CASSSFDRYRYEQYF
TRBV27 | CASSLFGGQGHEKLFF
TRBV11-3 | CASSLGAGGIHEQYF
TRBV7-8 | CASSHRGLAGGIDTQYF
TRBV11-2 | CASSFPTSGSFTDTQYF
TRBV5-4 | CASSPGWNYGYTF
TRBV19 | CASSTTVNSPLHF
TRBV6-2/TRBV6-3 | CASSYGPSRDKQFF
TRBV14 | CASSQEASGSLDTQYF
TRBV12-3/TRBV12-4 | CASRRGQHTEAFF
TRBV13 | CASSLSPLWTNLLETQYF
TRBV7-2 | CASSLGAANSYEQYF
TRBV7-9 | CASNFRGGPHNEQFF
TRBV15 | CATSRDTGATEAFF
TRBV7-2 | CASRTTGSPSKHEQYF
TRBV6-1 | CASSEEAGAYGYTF
TRBV5-1 | CARWGPGLGPQHF
TRBV9 | CASSPGTDNQPQHF
TRBV11-3 | CASSLEGYRDRSFGTDTQYF
TRBV7-9 | CASSFRTGRSGANVLTF
TRBV28 | CASIRDRDNSPLHF
TRBV27 | CASSPRTDTQYF
TRBV30 | CAWSETGGSLGRGPYEQYF
TRBV9 | CASSVQGQNTGELFF
TRBV28 | CASSLGHPSYEQYF
TRBV7-2 | CASKSPPGEYGYTF
TRBV4-2 | CASSQEQGVTGELFF